Sequencing of this TCR beta chain was carried out in a study of T cells in Graves' hyperthyroidism and ophthalmopathy. This CDR3 region has 16 residues. Losses at the gene ends were 4 bases for V and 5 bases for J; bases not matched to a gene: 14. CDR1 is SQVTM, CDR2 ANQGSEA, per germline. Clinical Activity Scores of at least 3, NOSPECS grades of at least 4 and durations under 3 months characterized ophthalmopathy patients. Lactation, pregnancy, other autoimmune disease or uncontrolled infection excluded patients. TCR beta CDR3 regions were amplified from RNA transcripts. The TCR CDR3 was amplified in a first-round RT-PCR using the HTBI primer set. MiXCR, run by TCRdb on the multiplex PCR reads, gives a single entry per CDR3 protein. Seen here are a few hundred thousand distinct CDR3 sequences, about a sixth observed once, and the top ten hold approximately 3.5%.

The sequence derives from a woman in her thirties or forties with Graves' ophthalmopathy. The chain is built from TRBV29-1 and TRBJ2-7, with 10 bases aligning to TRBD1. Sequenced material: blood. The CDR3 loop is CSVVPYLTGGEDEQYF. CDR3 nucleotide sequence: TGCAGCGTTGTTCCTTACTTGACAGGGGGCGAGGACGAGCAGTACTTC.